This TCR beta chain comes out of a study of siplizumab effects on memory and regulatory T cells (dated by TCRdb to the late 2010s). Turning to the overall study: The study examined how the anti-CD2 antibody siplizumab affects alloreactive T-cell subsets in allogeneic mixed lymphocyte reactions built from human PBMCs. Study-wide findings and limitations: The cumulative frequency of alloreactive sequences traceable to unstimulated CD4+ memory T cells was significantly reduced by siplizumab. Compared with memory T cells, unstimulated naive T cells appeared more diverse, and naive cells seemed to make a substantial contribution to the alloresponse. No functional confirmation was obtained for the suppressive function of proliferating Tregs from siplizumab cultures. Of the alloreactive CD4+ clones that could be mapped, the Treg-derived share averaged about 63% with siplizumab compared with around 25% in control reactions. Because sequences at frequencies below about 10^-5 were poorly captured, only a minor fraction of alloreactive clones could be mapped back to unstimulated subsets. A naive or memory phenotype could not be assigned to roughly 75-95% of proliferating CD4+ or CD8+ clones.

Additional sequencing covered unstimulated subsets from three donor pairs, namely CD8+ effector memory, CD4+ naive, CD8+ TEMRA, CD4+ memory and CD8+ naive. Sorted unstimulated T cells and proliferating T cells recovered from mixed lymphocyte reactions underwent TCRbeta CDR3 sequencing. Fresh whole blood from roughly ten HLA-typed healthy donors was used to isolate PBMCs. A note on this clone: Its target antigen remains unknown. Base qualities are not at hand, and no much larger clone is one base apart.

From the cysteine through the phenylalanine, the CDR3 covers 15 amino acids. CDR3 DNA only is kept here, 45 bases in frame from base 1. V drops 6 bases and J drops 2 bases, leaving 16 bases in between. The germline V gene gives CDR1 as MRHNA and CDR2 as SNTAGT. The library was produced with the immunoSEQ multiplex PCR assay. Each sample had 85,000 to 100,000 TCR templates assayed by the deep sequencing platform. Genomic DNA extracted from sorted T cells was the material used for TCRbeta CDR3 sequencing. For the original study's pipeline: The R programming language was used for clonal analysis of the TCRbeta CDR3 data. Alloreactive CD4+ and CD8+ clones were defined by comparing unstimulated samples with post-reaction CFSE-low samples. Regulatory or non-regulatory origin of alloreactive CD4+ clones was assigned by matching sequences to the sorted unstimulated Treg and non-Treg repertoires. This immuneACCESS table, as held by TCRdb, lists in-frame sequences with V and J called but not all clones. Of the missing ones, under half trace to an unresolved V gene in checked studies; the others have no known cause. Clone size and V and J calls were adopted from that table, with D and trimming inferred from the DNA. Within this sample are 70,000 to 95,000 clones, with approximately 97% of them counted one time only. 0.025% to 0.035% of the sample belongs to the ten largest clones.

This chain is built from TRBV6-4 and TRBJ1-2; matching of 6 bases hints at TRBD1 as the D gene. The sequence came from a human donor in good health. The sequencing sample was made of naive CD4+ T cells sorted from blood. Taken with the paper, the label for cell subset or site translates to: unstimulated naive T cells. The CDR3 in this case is CASSHETGKNYGYTF. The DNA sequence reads TGTGCCAGCAGCCACGAGACAGGAAAAAACTATGGCTACACCTTC.